These 32 T cell receptor beta chains came from one sample sequenced in a study of cytomegalovirus exposure and HLA in healthy donors. The PCR contained 60 Vbeta and 13 Jbeta primers. Data came from immunoSEQ multiplex PCR; TCRdb stores just in-frame clones and leaves some out. Its clone listing holds around 80,000 clones. The sequencing sample was made of PBMCs. Source of these receptors: a man in his forties or fifties in good health and CMV-seronegative.

This rearrangement joins TRBV4-3 to TRBJ1-1; 7 nucleotides match TRBD1. The CDR3 loop spans 14 amino acids. Germline V gives CDR1 LGHNA, CDR2 YSLEER. With V trimmed by 4 bases and J by 7 bases, 9 bases remained unmatched. The CDR3 is CASSRTTGNYEAFF. The CDR3 region has the DNA TGCGCCAGCAGCCGGACGACAGGGAATTATGAAGCTTTCTTT.

The chain couples TRBV28 to TRBJ1-4; D not resolved. The germline gives CDR1 MDHEN, CDR2 SYDVKM. Trimming pared 6 bases from V and 4 bases from J, leaving 12 bases between. This CDR3 is 14 amino acids long. The CDR3 protein is CASRGADYNEKLFF. CDR3 in DNA: TGTGCCAGCAGAGGTGCGGATTATAATGAAAAACTGTTTTTT.

The chain couples TRBV4-2 to TRBJ1-1; the match to TRBD1 covers 11 bases. Trimming took 5 bases from V and 4 from J; bases not matched to a gene: 18. Germline V CDR1 and CDR2: LGHNA, YNFKEQ. The CDR3 spans 19 residues. The CDR3 is CASSYYIPGQGVGVTEAFF. The CDR3 coding sequence is TGTGCCAGCAGCTATTATATCCCGGGACAGGGGGTGGGAGTCACTGAAGCTTTCTTT.

The chain has TRBV25-1 and TRBJ2-7, with a possible D match to TRBD1 (10 bases). Trimming left V 10 bases short and J 3 bases short, with 22 bases between. Germline CDR1 is MGHDK and CDR2 is SYGVNS. The CDR3 totals 15 residues. The CDR3 coding sequence is TGTGCCACCAGCGGGGGGACAGGGGCCTTCTACGAGCAGTACTTC. Translated: CATSGGTGAFYEQYF.

V usage is TRBV5-1 and J usage is TRBJ1-4, with no clear D. This CDR3 is built from 15 residues. CDR1 SGHRS and CDR2 YFSETQ come from the germline V gene. V was shortened by 3 bases and J by 0 bases, with 9 bases between the two germline ends. The CDR3 sequence is CASSYGLATNEKLFF. The CDR3 DNA reads as TGCGCCAGCAGCTATGGACTTGCAACTAATGAAAAACTGTTTTTT.

The chain is built from TRBV27 and TRBJ1-5; the match to TRBD1 covers 10 bases. Trimming took 2 bases from V and 3 from J; bases not matched to a gene: 1. This CDR3 comprises 15 residues. Germline V gene data show CDR1 as MNHEY and CDR2 as SMNVEV (reference sequence). CDR3 in DNA: TGTGCCAGCAGTTTAGGGACAGGGGTCAATCAGCCCCAGCATTTT. It is translated as CASSLGTGVNQPQHF.

The V and J genes are TRBV9 and TRBJ1-1; D possibly corresponds to TRBD1 (6 bases). The CDR3 is 15 residues long. Between the trimmed V and J ends, which lost 0 bases and 6 bases, there was a span of 15 bases. Germline lookup yields CDR1 SGDLS and CDR2 YYNGEE. The CDR3 reads CASSVVGGGEAEAFF. The CDR3 nucleotides are TGTGCCAGCAGCGTAGTTGGGGGCGGTGAGGCTGAAGCTTTCTTT.

The chain uses TRBV5-6 and TRBJ1-5; D is uncertain. Trimming took 2 bases from V and 4 from J, leaving 7 bases between them. The CDR3 runs 13 residues. The germline CDR1 and CDR2 sequences are SGHDT and YYEEEE. The CDR3 protein is CASSFYGNQPQHF. The CDR3 DNA reads as TGTGCCAGCAGCTTTTACGGGAATCAGCCCCAGCATTTT.

This chain links TRBV5-1 with TRBJ2-5, with D maybe TRBD1 (7 bases). V lost 0 bases to trimming and J lost 11 bases, with 23 bases between them. The CDR3 consists of 16 residues. The V gene's germline CDR1 is SGHRS and CDR2 YFSETQ. CDR3 region: CASSLVARTGWGEQYF. The CDR3 nucleotides read TGCGCCAGCAGCTTGGTCGCAAGGACAGGCTGGGGGGAGCAGTACTTC.

The V gene is TRBV5-1, the J gene TRBJ1-2; a weak D match, TRBD1 (6 bases). The CDR3 is 12 amino acids. Trimming pared 4 bases from V and 6 bases from J, leaving 10 bases between. CDR1 and CDR2 from the germline V gene are SGHRS and YFSETQ. The DNA of the CDR3 is TGCGCCAGCAGCACCTCAGGGGATGGCTACACCTTC. It yields the protein CASSTSGDGYTF.

The genes are TRBV4-1 and TRBJ2-7, with 13 nucleotides matching TRBD2. Germline CDR1 MGHRA, CDR2 YSYEKL. The length of the CDR3 is 15 residues. Trimming took 6 bases from V and 5 from J; bases not matched to a gene: 7. This CDR3 is CASRAGLAGDNEQYF. The DNA for the CDR3 is TGCGCCAGCAGGGCAGGACTAGCGGGAGACAACGAGCAGTACTTC.

The V gene is TRBV19, the J gene TRBJ1-5; 7 positions agree with TRBD1. The junction had 8 bases not matched to a gene; V was cut back by 6 bases and J by 6 bases. Germline V gene lookup returns CDR1 LNHDA and CDR2 SQIVND (reference sequence). The CDR3 sequence is 14 residues long. CDR3 protein: CASSEDRMSQPQHF. The CDR3, as DNA: TGTGCCAGTAGCGAGGACAGGATGAGTCAGCCCCAGCATTTT.

This rearrangement joins TRBV9 to TRBJ1-2, with 7 bases matching TRBD1. Germline lookup yields CDR1 SGDLS and CDR2 YYNGEE. The CDR3 totals 14 residues. The trim removed 0 bases at V and 2 bases at J, leaving 1 base unmatched. The CDR3 loop is CASSVGQGNYGYTF. The CDR3 DNA sequence: TGTGCCAGCAGCGTAGGACAGGGCAACTATGGCTACACCTTC. Filled out from reference TRBV9 and TRBJ1-2, the complete variable domain reads DSGVTQTPKHLITATGQRVTLRCSPRSGDLSVYWYQQSLDQGLQFLIQYYNGEERAKGNILERFSAQQFPDLHSELNLSSLELGDSALYFCASSVGQGNYGYTFGSGTRLTVV.

The chain joins TRBV6-5 to TRBJ2-3, with D possibly TRBD1 on 6 matching bases. V was shortened by 9 bases and J by 1 base, with 8 bases between the two germline ends. The CDR3 totals 12 residues. The germline V gene has CDR1 MNHEY and CDR2 SVGAGI. As DNA, the CDR3 is TGTGCCAGTAGACAGGGCACAGATACGCAGTATTTT. Residues: CASRQGTDTQYF.

V is TRBV5-4 and J is TRBJ2-2; TRBD2 matches 7 bases. The germline V gene has CDR1 SGHNT and CDR2 YYREEE (reference sequence). The CDR3 runs 17 residues. Trimming cost V 2 bases and J 1 base; bases outside gene matches: 8. DNA for the CDR3: TGTGCCAGCAGCTTTGGCCTGGGAGGGAAGAACACCGGGGAGCTGTTTTTT. Residues: CASSFGLGGKNTGELFF.

The rearrangement joins TRBV5-8 to TRBJ1-5; D may be TRBD1 (6 bases). Germline loops: CDR1 SGHTS, CDR2 YDEGEE. The CDR3 is 15 residues long. V was cut by 3 bases and J by 2 bases, with 12 bases left in between. As DNA, the CDR3 is TGTGCCAGCAGCTCCGGCAGGGGAGGCAATCAGCCCCAGCATTTT. This gives the protein CASSSGRGGNQPQHF.

This chain uses TRBV30 with TRBJ1-5; the match to TRBD1 covers 7 bases. The germline V gene has CDR1 GTSNPN and CDR2 SVGIG (reference sequence). V was pared by 3 bases and J by 5 bases, with 4 bases of the junction left unmatched. CDR3 size: 13 residues. This CDR3 reads CAWSLTGYQPQHF. DNA for the CDR3: TGTGCCTGGAGCCTGACAGGGTATCAGCCCCAGCATTTT.

This chain uses TRBV2 with TRBJ2-1; tentative D call: TRBD1 (5 bases). Germline CDR1 reads SNHLY; CDR2 reads FYNNEI. Trimming shortened V by 2 bases and J by 8 bases, and 7 bases separated the two germline ends. The CDR3 is made up of 12 amino acids. CDR3 amino acids: CASSESGYEQFF. In nucleotides, the CDR3 is TGTGCCAGCAGTGAATCAGGGTATGAGCAGTTCTTC.

This sequence joins TRBV5-1 and TRBJ2-1, with 8 bases fitting TRBD2. In germline, CDR1 is SGHRS, CDR2 YFSETQ. The CDR3 runs to 17 residues. Losses at the gene ends were 6 bases for V and 0 bases for J; bases not matched to a gene: 11. The CDR3 coding sequence is TGCGCCAGCACCGTAGGCGGGCTAGCGGGCTCCTACAATGAGCAGTTCTTC. Residues: CASTVGGLAGSYNEQFF.

V gene TRBV30 combines with J gene TRBJ2-3, with D perhaps TRBD1 (6 bases). Germline-derived CDR1 and CDR2 are GTSNPN and SVGIG (reference sequence). V lost 0 bases to trimming and J lost 6 bases, with 10 bases between them. CDR3 length: 13 amino acids. CDR3 protein: CAWSVGDTDTQYF. The CDR3, as DNA: TGTGCCTGGAGTGTAGGGGACACCGATACGCAGTATTTT.

The rearrangement links TRBV19 to TRBJ2-3, with D possibly being TRBD1 (5 bases). The CDR3 runs 12 residues. In germline, CDR1 is LNHDA, CDR2 SQIVND (reference sequence). V lost 6 bases, J lost 4 bases, and 8 bases lay in between. The CDR3 is CASRAGSDTQYF. The CDR3 DNA is TGTGCCAGTAGAGCAGGGTCAGATACGCAGTATTTT. Complete variable domain (other parts from reference TRBV19 and TRBJ2-3): DGGITQSPKYLFRKEGQNVTLSCEQNLNHDAMYWYRQDPGQGLRLIYYSQIVNDFQKGDIAEGYSVSREKKESFPLTVTSAQKNPTAFYLCASRAGSDTQYFGPGTRLTVL.

The chain links TRBV14 to TRBJ2-3, with no clear D. The CDR3 spans 14 residues. Germline CDR1 reads SGHDN; CDR2 reads FVKESK. Trimming shortened V by 2 bases and J by 6 bases, and 12 bases separated the two germline ends. CDR3 loop: CASSQLPSADTQYF. CDR3 coding DNA: TGTGCCAGCAGCCAACTACCCTCAGCGGATACGCAGTATTTT.

CDR3 nucleotides: TGTGCCAGCAGCTTAGTTGGGGTTGGGGGGGTGAGCTACGAGCAGTACTTC. This gives the protein CASSLVGVGGVSYEQYF. The chain has TRBV7-6 and TRBJ2-7, with 7 bases that match TRBD2. The CDR3 runs 17 residues. J was trimmed by 3 bases and V by 1 base; bases with no gene match: 12. Germline V gene data show CDR1 as SGHVS and CDR2 as FNYEAQ.

The chain combines TRBV30 with TRBJ2-1; the D gene is possibly TRBD2 (5 bases). Germline V gives CDR1 GTSNPN, CDR2 SVGIG (reference sequence). Trimming removed 4 bases from V and 5 bases from J, with 12 bases in between. This CDR3 is 13 amino acids long. The DNA for the CDR3 is TGTGCCTGGAAGGCGGGCCCAGACAATGAGCAGTTCTTC. The encoded protein is CAWKAGPDNEQFF.

This chain joins TRBV10-3 and TRBJ2-3, with 14 nucleotides matching TRBD2. The CDR3 has 17 amino acids. The V gene end was trimmed by 11 bases and the J gene end by 4 bases; junction bases not matched to a gene: 14. Germline V gives CDR1 ENHRY, CDR2 SYGVKD. CDR3 nucleotides: TGTGCCGCATCCGGGACTAGCGGGAGAGTGGGGCCAGATACGCAGTATTTT. It encodes CAASGTSGRVGPDTQYF.

The gene calls are TRBV4-3 and TRBJ2-5; the match to TRBD1 covers 7 bases. TRBJ2-7 explains the end of the DNA better; the J call may be wrong. Germline lookup yields CDR1 LGHNA and CDR2 YSLEER. The CDR3 has 15 amino acids. In DNA, the CDR3 is TGCGCCAGCAGCCAAGAGACGAGGGGGCTCTACGAGCAGTACTTC. Translating gives CASSQETRGLYEQYF.

The J gene is TRBJ1-5, the V gene TRBV7-9; TRBD1 aligns across 7 bases. V gave up 5 bases and J gave up 6 bases; unmatched junction bases: 4. The CDR3 runs to 13 residues. In germline, CDR1 is SEHNR, CDR2 FQNEAQ (reference sequence). CDR3 residues: CASSTGESQPQHF. CDR3 DNA sequence: TGTGCCAGCAGCACAGGGGAAAGTCAGCCCCAGCATTTT.

The rearrangement joins TRBV4-1 to TRBJ2-2; TRBD2 agrees at 12 bases. The J segment lost 6 bases and the V segment lost 6 bases, leaving 8 bases of the junction unmatched. The CDR3 totals 16 residues. Germline V gene data show CDR1 as MGHRA and CDR2 as YSYEKL. The CDR3 region is CASSPSGGGLAGELFF. The DNA of the CDR3 is TGCGCCAGCAGTCCTAGCGGGGGGGGCTTAGCCGGGGAGCTGTTTTTT.

V is TRBV6-4 and J is TRBJ2-2, with 9 bases that match TRBD2. Germline CDR1 MRHNA, CDR2 SNTAGT. The CDR3 has 13 residues. The V segment lost 7 bases and the J segment 7 bases; nucleotides outside the gene matches: 4. This CDR3 reads CASKGLAVGELFF. CDR3 coding DNA: TGTGCCAGCAAGGGACTAGCTGTCGGGGAGCTGTTTTTT.

The chain has TRBV29-1 and TRBJ1-1; TRBD1 matches 7 bases. The CDR3 totals 12 residues. The ends lost 5 bases at V and 1 base at J; junction bases unmatched: 1. Germline loops: CDR1 SQVTM, CDR2 ANQGSEA. This CDR3 reads CSVNRGNTEAFF. In nucleotides, the CDR3 is TGCAGCGTTAACAGGGGGAACACTGAAGCTTTCTTT.

The V call is TRBV5-1, the J call TRBJ2-3; D uncertain. From germline, CDR1 is SGHRS and CDR2 YFSETQ. The CDR3 has 16 amino acids. V lost 8 bases and J lost 4, with 23 bases in between. CDR3 protein: CASSPTGIKTPDTQYF. The CDR3 coding sequence is TGCGCCAGTAGTCCTACGGGTATCAAGACTCCAGATACGCAGTATTTT.

The chain joins TRBV7-2 to TRBJ2-3; 8 bases match TRBD1. V lost 5 bases, J lost 1 base, and 5 bases stayed unmatched. The CDR3 extends over 15 amino acids. Germline CDR1 SGHTA, CDR2 FQGNSA. The CDR3 DNA follows: TGTGCCAGCAGCCCCCGGACAGGGCGCACAGATACGCAGTATTTT. It specifies CASSPRTGRTDTQYF.